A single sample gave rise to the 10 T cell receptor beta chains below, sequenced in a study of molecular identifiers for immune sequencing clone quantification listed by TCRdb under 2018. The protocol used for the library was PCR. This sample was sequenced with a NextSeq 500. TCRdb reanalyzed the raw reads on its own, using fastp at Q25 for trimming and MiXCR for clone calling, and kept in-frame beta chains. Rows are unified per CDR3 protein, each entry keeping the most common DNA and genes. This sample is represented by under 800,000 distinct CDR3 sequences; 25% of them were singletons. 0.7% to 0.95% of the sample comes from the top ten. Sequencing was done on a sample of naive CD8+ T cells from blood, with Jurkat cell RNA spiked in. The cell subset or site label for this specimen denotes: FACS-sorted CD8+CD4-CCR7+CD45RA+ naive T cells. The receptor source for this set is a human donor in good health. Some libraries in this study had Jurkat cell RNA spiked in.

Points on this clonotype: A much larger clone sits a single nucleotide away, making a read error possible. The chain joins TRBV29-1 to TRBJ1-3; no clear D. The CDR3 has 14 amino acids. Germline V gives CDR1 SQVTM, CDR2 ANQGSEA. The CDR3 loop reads CSVGLPGSGITIYF. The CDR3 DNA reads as TGCAGCGTCGGACTCCCCGGTTCGGGAATCACCATATATTTT.

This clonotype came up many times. Here the CDR3 reads CASSQDWGFDEQYF. CDR3 bases: TGTGCCAGCAGCCAAGATTGGGGGTTCGACGAGCAGTACTTC. The rearrangement joins TRBV14 to TRBJ2-7; either TRBD1 or TRBD2 may supply D (5 bases each). Trimming removed 0 bases at V and 5 bases at J, with 11 bases between. Germline V CDR1 and CDR2: SGHDN, FVKESK. The CDR3 contains 14 residues.

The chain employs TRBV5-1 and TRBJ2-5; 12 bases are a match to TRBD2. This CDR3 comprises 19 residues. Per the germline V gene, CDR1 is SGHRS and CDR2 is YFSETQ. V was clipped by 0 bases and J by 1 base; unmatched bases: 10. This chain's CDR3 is CASSLVGGGLAGSQETQYF. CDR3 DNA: TGCGCCAGCAGCTTGGTGGGGGGAGGACTAGCGGGGAGCCAAGAGACCCAGTACTTC.

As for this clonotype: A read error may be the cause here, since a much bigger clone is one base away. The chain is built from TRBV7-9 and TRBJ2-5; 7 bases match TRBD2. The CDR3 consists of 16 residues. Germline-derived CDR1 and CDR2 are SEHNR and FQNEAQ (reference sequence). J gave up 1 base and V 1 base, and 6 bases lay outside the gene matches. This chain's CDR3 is CASSLDPAGLQETQYF. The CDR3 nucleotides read TGTGCCAGCAGCTTAGACCCAGCGGGGCTCCAAGAGACCCAGTACTTC.

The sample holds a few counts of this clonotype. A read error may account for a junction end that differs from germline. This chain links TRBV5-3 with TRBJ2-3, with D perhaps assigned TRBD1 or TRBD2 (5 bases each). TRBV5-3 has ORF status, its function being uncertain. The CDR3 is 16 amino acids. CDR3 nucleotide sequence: TGTGCCAGCAGCTTTCAGGGAGACTTTAGCACAGATACGCAGTATTTT. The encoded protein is CASSFQGDFSTDTQYF.

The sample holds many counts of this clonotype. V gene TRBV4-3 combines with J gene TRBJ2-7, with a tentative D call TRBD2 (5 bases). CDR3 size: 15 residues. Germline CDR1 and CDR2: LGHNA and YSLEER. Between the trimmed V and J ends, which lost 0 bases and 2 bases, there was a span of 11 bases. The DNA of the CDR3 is TGCGCCAGCAGCCAAGATCCGGGGTGGCCCTACGAGCAGTACTTC. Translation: CASSQDPGWPYEQYF.

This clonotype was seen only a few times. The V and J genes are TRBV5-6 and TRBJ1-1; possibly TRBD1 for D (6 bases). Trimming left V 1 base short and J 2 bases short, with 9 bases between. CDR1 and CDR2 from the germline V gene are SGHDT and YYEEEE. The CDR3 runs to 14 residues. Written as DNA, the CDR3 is TGTGCCAGCAGCTTGCGGACAGCTAACACTGAAGCTTTCTTT. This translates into CASSLRTANTEAFF.

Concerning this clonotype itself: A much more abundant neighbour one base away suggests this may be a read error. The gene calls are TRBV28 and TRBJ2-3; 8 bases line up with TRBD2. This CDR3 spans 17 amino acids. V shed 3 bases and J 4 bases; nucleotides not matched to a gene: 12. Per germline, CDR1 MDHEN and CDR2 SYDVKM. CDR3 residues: CASSLGPGLASADTQYF. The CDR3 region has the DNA TGTGCCAGCAGTTTGGGCCCCGGACTAGCAAGCGCAGATACGCAGTATTTT.

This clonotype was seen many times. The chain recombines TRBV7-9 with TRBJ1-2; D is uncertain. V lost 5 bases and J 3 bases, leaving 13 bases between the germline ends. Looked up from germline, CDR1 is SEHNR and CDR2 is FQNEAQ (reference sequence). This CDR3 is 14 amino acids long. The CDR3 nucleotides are TGTGCCAGCAGCCATGGTACAGTGGACTATGGCTACACCTTC. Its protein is CASSHGTVDYGYTF.

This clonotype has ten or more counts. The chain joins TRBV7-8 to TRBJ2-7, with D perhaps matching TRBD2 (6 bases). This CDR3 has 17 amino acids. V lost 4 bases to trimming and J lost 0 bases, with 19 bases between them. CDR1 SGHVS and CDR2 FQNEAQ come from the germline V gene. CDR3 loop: CASSSPTTGLSSYEQYF. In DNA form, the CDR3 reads TGTGCCAGCAGCTCACCAACCACGGGACTTAGCTCCTACGAGCAGTACTTC.